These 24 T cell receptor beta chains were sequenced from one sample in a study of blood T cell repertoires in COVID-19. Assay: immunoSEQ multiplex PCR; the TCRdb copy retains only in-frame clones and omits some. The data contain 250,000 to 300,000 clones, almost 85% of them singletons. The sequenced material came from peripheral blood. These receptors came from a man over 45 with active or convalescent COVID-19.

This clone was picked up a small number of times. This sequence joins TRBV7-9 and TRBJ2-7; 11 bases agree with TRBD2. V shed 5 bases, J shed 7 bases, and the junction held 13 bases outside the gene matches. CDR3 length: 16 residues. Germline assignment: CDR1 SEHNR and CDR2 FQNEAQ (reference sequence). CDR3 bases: TGTGCCAGCAGCGACCGCTCTACTAGCGGGAGACTGGAGCAGTACTTC. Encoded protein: CASSDRSTSGRLEQYF.

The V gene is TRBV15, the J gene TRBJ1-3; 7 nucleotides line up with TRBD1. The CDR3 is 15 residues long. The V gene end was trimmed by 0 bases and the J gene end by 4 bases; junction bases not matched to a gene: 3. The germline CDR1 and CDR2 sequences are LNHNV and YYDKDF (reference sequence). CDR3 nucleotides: TGTGCCACCAGCAGAGACAGGGGGATGGGAAACACCATATATTTT. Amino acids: CATSRDRGMGNTIYF.

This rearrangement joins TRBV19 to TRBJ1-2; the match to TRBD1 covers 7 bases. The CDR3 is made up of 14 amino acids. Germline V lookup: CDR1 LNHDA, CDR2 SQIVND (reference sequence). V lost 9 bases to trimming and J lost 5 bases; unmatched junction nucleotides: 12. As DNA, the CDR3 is TGTGCCAGCAGGACAGGAACCCTTGGGTATGGCTACACCTTC. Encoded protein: CASRTGTLGYGYTF.

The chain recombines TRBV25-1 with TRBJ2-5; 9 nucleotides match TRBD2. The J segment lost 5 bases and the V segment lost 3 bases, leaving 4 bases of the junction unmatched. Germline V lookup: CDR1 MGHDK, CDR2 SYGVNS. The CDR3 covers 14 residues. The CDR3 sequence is CASSDSGRLETQYF. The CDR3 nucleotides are TGTGCCAGCAGTGACAGCGGGAGGTTGGAGACCCAGTACTTC.

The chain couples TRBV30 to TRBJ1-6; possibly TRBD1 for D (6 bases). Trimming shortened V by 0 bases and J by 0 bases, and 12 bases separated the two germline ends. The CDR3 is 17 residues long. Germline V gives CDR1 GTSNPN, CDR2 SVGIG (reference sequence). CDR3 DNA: TGTGCCTGGAGTGTCGGGGGGCGAAGCTCCTATAATTCACCCCTCCACTTT. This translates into CAWSVGGRSSYNSPLHF.

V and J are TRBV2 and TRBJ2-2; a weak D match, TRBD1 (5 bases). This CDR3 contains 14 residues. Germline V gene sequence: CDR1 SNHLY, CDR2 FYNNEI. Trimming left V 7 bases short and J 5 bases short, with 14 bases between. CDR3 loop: CASIQQDFTGELFF. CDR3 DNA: TGTGCCAGCATTCAACAGGATTTTACCGGGGAGCTGTTTTTT.

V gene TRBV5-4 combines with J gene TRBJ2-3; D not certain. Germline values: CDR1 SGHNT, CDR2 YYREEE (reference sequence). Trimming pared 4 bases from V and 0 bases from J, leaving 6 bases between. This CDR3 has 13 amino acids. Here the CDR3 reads CASSPPSTDTQYF. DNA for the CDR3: TGTGCCAGCAGCCCCCCAAGCACAGATACGCAGTATTTT.

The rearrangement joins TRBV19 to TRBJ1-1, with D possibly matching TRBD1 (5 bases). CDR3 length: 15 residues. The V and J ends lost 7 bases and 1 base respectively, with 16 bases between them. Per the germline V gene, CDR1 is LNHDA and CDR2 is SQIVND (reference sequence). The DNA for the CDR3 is TGTGCCAGTATCGACCGGGGGGTGGGGAACACTGAAGCTTTCTTT. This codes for CASIDRGVGNTEAFF.

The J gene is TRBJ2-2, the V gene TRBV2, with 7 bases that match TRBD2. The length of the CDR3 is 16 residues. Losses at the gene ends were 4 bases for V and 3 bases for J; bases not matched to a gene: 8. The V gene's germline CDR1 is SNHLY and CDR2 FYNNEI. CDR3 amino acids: CASSASPSGDTGELFF. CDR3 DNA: TGTGCCAGCAGTGCCTCCCCTAGCGGTGACACCGGGGAGCTGTTTTTT.

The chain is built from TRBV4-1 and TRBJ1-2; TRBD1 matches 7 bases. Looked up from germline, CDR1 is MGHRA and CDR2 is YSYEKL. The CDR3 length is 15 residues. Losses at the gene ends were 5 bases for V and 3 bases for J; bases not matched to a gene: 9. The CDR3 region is CASSAYRGQDYGYTF. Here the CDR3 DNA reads TGCGCCAGCAGCGCCTACAGAGGACAGGACTATGGCTACACCTTC.

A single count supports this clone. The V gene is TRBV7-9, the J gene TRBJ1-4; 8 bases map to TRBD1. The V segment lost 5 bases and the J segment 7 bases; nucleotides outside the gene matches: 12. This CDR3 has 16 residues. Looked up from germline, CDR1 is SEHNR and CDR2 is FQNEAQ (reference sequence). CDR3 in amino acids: CASSPATGEVGEKLFF. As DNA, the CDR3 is TGTGCCAGCAGCCCAGCGACAGGGGAGGTTGGTGAAAAACTGTTTTTT.

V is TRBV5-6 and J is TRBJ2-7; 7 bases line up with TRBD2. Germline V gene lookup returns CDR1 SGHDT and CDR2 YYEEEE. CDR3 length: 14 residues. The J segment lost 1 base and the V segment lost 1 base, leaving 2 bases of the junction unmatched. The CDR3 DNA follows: TGTGCCAGCAGCTTGCGGGGAGGGTCCTACGAGCAGTACTTC. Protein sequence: CASSLRGGSYEQYF.

Here the CDR3 DNA reads TGCGCCAGCAGCTTGGGAAACAGGGGCCGATACGAGCAGTACTTC. Encoded protein: CASSLGNRGRYEQYF. The chain links TRBV5-1 to TRBJ2-7; TRBD1 matches at 7 bases. Germline CDR1 SGHRS, CDR2 YFSETQ. The CDR3 contains 15 residues. V trimming: 0 bases; J trimming: 4 bases; junction bases outside the gene matches: 7.

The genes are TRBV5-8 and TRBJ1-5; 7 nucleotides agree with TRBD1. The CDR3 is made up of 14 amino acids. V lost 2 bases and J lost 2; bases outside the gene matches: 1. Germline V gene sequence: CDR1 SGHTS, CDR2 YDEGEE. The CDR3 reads CASSFDRGNQPQHF. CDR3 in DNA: TGTGCCAGCAGCTTCGACAGGGGCAATCAGCCCCAGCATTTT.

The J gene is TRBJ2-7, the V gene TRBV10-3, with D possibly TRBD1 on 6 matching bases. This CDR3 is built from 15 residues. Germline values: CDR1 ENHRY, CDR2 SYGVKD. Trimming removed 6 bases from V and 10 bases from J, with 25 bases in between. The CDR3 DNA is TGTGCCATCAGCGCGTTATCCGGGACATTCGCCTTACAGTACTTC. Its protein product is CAISALSGTFALQYF.

CDR3 bases: TGTGCCAGCAGCTTTCAGTTGAACACTGAAGCTTTCTTT. It encodes CASSFQLNTEAFF. This chain connects TRBV7-3 to TRBJ1-1; D gene ambiguous. This CDR3 is built from 13 residues. V dropped 3 bases and J dropped 0 bases, with 5 bases sitting between them. Per the germline V gene, CDR1 is SGHTA and CDR2 is FQGTGA. Complete variable domain (other parts from reference TRBV7-3 and TRBJ1-1): GAGVSQTPSNKVTEKGKYVELRCDPISGHTALYWYRQSLGQGPEFLIYFQGTGAADDSGLPNDRFFAVRPEGSVSTLKIQRTERGDSAVYLCASSFQLNTEAFFGQGTRLTVV.

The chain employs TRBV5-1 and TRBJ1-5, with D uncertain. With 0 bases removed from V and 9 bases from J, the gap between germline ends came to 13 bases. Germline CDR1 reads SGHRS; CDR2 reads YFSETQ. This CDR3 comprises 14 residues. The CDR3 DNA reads TGCGCCAGCAGCTTGGAGCCAGGTCTTTGGCCCCAGCATTTT. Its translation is CASSLEPGLWPQHF.

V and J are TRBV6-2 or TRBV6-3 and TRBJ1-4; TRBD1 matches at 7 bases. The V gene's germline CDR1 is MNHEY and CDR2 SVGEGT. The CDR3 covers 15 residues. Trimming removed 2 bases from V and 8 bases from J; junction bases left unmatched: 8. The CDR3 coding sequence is TGTGCCAGCAGTTACCCACAGGGGAAGGACGAAAAACTGTTTTTT. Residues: CASSYPQGKDEKLFF.

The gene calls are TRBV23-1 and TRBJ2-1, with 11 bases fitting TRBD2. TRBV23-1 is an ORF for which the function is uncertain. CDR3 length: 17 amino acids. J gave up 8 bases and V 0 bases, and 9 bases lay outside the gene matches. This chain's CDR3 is CASSQSNRLAGSHEQFF. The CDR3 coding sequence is TGCGCCAGCAGTCAATCGAACCGACTAGCGGGAAGCCATGAGCAGTTCTTC.

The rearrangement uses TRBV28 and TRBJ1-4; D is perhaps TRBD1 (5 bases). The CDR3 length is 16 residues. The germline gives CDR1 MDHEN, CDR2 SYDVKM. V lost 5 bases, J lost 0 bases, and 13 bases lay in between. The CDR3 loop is CASSSSQTATNEKLFF. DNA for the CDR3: TGTGCCAGCAGTAGTTCCCAGACAGCAACTAATGAAAAACTGTTTTTT.

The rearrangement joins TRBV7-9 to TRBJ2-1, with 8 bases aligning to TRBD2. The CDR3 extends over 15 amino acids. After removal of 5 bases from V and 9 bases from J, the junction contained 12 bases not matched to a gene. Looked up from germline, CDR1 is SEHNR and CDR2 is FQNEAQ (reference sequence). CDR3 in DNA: TGTGCCAGCAGCGCCTCCCGCGGGAGGCGCGTTGAGCAGTTCTTC. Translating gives CASSASRGRRVEQFF. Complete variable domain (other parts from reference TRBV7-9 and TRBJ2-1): DTGVSQNPRHKITKRGQNVTFRCDPISEHNRLYWYRQTLGQGPEFLTYFQNEAQLEKSRLLSDRFSAERPKGSFSTLEIQRTEQGDSAMYLCASSASRGRRVEQFFGPGTRLTVL.

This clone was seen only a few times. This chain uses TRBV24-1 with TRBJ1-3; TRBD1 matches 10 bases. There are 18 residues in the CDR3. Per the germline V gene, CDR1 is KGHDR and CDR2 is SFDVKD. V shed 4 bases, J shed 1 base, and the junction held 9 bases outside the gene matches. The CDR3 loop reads CATSERAPGQGSGNTIYF. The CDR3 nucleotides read TGTGCCACCAGTGAACGGGCCCCGGGACAGGGGTCTGGAAACACCATATATTTT.

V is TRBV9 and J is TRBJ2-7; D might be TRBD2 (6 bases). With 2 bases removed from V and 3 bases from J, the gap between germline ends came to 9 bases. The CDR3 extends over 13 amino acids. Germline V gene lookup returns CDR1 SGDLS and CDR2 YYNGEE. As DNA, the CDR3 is TGTGCCAGCAGCGTTGGGCGGGACTACGAGCAGTACTTC. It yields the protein CASSVGRDYEQYF.

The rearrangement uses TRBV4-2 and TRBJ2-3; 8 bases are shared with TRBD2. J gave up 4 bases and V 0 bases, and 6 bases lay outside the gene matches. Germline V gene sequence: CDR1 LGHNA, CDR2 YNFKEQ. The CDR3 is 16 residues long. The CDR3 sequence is CASSQEGSGSADTQYF. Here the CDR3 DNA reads TGTGCCAGCAGCCAAGAAGGGAGCGGGAGTGCAGATACGCAGTATTTT.